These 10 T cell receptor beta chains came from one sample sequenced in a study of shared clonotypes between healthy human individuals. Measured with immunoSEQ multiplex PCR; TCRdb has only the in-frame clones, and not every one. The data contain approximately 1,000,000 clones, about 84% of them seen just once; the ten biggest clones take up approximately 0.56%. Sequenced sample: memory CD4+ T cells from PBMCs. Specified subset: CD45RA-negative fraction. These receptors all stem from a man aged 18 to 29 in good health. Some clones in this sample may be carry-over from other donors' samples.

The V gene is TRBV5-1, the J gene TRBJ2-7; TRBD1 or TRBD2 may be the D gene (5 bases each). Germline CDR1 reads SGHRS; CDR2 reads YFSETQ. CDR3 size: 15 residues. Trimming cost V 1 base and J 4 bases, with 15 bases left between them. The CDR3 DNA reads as TGCGCCAGCAGCTTGACCGCCGGGGCTAGGTACGAGCAGTACTTC. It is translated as CASSLTAGARYEQYF.

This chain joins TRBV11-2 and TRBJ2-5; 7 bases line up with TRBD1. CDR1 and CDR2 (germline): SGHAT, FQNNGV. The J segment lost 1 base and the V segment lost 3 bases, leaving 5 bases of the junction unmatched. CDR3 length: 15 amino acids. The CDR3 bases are TGTGCCAGCAGCTTGTACGGGACAGTCCAAGAGACCCAGTACTTC. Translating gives CASSLYGTVQETQYF.

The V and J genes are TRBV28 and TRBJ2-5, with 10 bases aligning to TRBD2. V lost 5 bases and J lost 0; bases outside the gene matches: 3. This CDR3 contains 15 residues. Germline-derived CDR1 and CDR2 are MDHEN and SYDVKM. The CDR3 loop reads CASSRTSGYQETQYF. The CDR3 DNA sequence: TGTGCCAGCAGTCGGACTAGCGGATACCAAGAGACCCAGTACTTC.

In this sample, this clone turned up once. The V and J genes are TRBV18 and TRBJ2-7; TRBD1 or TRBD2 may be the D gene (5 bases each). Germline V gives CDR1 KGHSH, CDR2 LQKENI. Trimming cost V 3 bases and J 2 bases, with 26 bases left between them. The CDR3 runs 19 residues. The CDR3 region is CASSPGLGTPGTATYEQYF. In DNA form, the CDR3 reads TGTGCCAGCTCACCTGGGCTGGGGACCCCGGGGACGGCAACCTACGAGCAGTACTTC.

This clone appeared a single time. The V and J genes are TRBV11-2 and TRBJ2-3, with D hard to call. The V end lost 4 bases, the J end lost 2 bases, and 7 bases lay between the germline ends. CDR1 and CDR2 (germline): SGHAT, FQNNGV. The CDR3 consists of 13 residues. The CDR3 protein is CASSSLVTDTQYF. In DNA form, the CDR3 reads TGTGCCAGCAGCTCCCTGGTCACAGATACGCAGTATTTT.

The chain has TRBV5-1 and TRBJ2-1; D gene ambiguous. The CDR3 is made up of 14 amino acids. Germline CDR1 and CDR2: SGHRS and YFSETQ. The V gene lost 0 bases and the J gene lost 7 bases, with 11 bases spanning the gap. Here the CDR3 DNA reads TGCGCCAGCAGCTTGGCCGCCGCCCGAAATGAGCAGTTCTTC. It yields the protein CASSLAAARNEQFF.

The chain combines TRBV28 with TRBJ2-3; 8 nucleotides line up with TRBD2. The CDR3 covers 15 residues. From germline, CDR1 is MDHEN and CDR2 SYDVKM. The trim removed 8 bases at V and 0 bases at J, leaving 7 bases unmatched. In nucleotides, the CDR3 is TGTGCCAGCGGCGAAGCGGGAGTGAGCACAGATACGCAGTATTTT. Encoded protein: CASGEAGVSTDTQYF.

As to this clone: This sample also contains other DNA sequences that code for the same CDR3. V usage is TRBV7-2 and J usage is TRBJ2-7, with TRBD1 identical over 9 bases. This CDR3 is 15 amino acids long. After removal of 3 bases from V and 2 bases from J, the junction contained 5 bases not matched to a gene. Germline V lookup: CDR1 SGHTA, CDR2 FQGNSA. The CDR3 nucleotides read TGTGCCAGCAGCTTCTCCGGACAGGGGCCCTACGAGCAGTACTTC. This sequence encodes CASSFSGQGPYEQYF.

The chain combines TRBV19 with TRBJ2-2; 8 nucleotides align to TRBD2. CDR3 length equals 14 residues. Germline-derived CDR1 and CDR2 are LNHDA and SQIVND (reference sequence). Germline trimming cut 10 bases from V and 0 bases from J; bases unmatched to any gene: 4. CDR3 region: CATLRGANTGELFF. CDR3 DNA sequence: TGTGCCACCTTGCGGGGGGCGAACACCGGGGAGCTGTTTTTT.

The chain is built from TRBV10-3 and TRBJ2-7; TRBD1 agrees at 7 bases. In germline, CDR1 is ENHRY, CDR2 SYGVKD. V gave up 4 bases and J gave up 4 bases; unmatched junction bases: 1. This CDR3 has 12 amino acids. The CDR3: CAISGGQYEQYF. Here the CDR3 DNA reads TGTGCCATCAGTGGGGGACAGTACGAGCAGTACTTC.